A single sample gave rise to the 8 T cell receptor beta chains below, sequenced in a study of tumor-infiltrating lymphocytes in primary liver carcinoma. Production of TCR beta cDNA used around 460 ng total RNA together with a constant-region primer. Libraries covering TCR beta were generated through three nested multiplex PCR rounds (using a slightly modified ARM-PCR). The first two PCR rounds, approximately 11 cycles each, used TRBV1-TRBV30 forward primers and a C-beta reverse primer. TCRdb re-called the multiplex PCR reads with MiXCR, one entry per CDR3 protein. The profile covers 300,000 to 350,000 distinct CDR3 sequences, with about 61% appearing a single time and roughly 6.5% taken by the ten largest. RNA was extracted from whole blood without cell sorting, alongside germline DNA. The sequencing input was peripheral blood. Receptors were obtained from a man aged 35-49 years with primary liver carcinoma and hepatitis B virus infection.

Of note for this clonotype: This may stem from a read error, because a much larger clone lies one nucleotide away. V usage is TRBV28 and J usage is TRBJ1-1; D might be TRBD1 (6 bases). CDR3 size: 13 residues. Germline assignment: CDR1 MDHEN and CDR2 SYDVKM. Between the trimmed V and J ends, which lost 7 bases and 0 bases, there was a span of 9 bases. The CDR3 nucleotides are TGTGCCAGCACCGGACAGTTGAACACTGAAGCTTTCTTT. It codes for CASTGQLNTEAFF.

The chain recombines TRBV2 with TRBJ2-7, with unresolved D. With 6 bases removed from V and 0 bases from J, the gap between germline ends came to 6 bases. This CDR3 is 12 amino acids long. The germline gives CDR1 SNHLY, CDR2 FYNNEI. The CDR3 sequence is CASSPASYEQYF. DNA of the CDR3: TGTGCCAGCAGCCCCGCCTCCTACGAGCAGTACTTC.

The CDR3: CASTEQGLLSYEQYF. The DNA of the CDR3 is TGCGCCAGTACTGAGCAAGGCCTACTTTCCTACGAGCAGTACTTC. The V and J genes are TRBV10-2 and TRBJ2-7, with D uncertain. Trimming shortened V by 9 bases and J by 1 base, and 19 bases separated the two germline ends. Germline V gives CDR1 WSHSY, CDR2 SAAADI. The CDR3 covers 15 residues.

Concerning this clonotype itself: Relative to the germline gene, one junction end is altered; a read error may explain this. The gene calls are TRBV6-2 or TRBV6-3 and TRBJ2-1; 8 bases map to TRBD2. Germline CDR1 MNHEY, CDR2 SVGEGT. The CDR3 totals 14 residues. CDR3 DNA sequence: TGTACCAGCAGTTACAAGCGGGAGCTCCCCTGGCAGTTCTTC. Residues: CTSSYKRELPWQFF.

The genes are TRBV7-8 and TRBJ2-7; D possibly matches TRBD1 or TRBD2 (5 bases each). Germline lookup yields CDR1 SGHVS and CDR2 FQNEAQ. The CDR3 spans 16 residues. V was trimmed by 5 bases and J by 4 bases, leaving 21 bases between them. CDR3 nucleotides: TGTGCCAGCAGCCAAGCGGAGGTCAAGGGGAGTTACGAGCAGTACTTC. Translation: CASSQAEVKGSYEQYF.

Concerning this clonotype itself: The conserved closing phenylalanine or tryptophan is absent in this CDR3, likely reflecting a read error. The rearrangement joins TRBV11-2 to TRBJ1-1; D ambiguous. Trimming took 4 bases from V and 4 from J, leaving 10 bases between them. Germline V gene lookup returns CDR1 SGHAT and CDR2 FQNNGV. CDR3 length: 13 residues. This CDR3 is CASSSDEFTEAFV. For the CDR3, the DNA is TGTGCCAGCAGCTCGGACGAATTCACTGAAGCTTTCGTT.

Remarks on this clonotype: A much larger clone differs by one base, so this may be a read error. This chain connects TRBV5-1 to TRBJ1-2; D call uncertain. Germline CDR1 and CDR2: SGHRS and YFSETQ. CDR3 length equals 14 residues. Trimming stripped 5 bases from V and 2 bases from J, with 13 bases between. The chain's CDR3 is CASRPEGENYGYTF. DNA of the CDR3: TGCGCCAGCAGGCCCGAAGGCGAAAACTATGGCTACACCTTC.

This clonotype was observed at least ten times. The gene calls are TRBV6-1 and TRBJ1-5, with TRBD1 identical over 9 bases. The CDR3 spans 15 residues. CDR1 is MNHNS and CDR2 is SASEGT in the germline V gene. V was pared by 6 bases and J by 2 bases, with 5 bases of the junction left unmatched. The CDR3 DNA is TGTGCCAGCAGGAAAACAGGGGGCGGCAATCAGCCCCAGCATTTT. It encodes CASRKTGGGNQPQHF.